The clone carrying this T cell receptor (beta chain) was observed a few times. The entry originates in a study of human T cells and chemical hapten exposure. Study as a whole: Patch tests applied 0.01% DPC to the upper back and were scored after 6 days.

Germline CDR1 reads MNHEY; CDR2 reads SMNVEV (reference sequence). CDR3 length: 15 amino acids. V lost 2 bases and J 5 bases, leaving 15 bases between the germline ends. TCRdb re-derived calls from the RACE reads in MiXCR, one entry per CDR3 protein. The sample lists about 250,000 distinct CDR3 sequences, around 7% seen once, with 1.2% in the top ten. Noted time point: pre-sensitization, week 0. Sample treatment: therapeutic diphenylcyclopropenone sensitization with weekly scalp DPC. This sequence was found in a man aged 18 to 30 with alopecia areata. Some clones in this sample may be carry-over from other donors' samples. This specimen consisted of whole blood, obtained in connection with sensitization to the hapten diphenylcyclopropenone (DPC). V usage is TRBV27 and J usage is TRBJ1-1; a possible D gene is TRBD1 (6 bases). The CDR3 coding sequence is TGTGCCAGCAGTTTACGTCAGAGGGGGGAGACTGAAGCTTTCTTT. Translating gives CASSLRQRGETEAFF.